These 10 T cell receptor beta chains came from one sample sequenced in a study of shared T cell receptors in the human thymus. The table came from immunoSEQ multiplex PCR; TCRdb's copy has only in-frame clones and leaves some out. The table lists about 380,000 clones, over 90% of them singletons, with around 0.019% in the top ten. The specimen was thymocytes. Source of these receptors: a human donor.

The chain is built from TRBV5-1 and TRBJ2-1; TRBD2 matches at 13 bases. The V gene end was trimmed by 2 bases and the J gene end by 2 bases; junction bases not matched to a gene: 1. The CDR3 consists of 16 residues. In germline, CDR1 is SGHRS, CDR2 YFSETQ. In nucleotides, the CDR3 is TGCGCCAGCAGCTTCGGGACTAGCGGGGCCTACAATGAGCAGTTCTTC. This encodes CASSFGTSGAYNEQFF.

The CDR3 sequence: CASKDRVAYNEQFF. Here the CDR3 DNA reads TGTGCCAGTAAGGACAGGGTCGCCTACAATGAGCAGTTCTTC. V gene TRBV19 combines with J gene TRBJ2-1, with 8 bases that match TRBD1. Trimming took 7 bases from V and 2 from J; bases not matched to a gene: 4. The CDR3 runs to 14 residues. Germline V CDR1 and CDR2: LNHDA, SQIVND (reference sequence).

This chain joins TRBV25-1 and TRBJ2-1; D is undetermined. The CDR3 sequence is 13 residues long. The V end lost 2 bases, the J end lost 2 bases, and 4 bases lay between the germline ends. From germline, CDR1 is MGHDK and CDR2 SYGVNS. Here the CDR3 reads CASSEGTYNEQFF. The CDR3 DNA reads TGTGCCAGCAGTGAAGGAACCTACAATGAGCAGTTCTTC.

The chain has TRBV7-8 and TRBJ1-5; a possible D gene is TRBD1 (5 bases). Germline lookup yields CDR1 SGHVS and CDR2 FQNEAQ. The CDR3 is made up of 15 amino acids. V was shortened by 4 bases and J by 1 base, with 11 bases between the two germline ends. CDR3 sequence (DNA): TGTGCCAGCAGCTCGGGGACGGTAAGCAATCAGCCCCAGCATTTT. This encodes CASSSGTVSNQPQHF.

The J gene is TRBJ1-1, the V gene TRBV4-3, with 7 bases matching TRBD1. Germline V lookup: CDR1 LGHNA, CDR2 YSLEER. The J segment lost 6 bases and the V segment lost 3 bases, leaving 7 bases of the junction unmatched. This CDR3 region has 14 residues. CDR3 DNA sequence: TGCGCCAGCAGCCACCTCCGCGGACAGGCTGAAGCTTTCTTT. Translation gives CASSHLRGQAEAFF.

This chain links TRBV4-3 with TRBJ2-5; D may be TRBD2 (6 bases). V lost 4 bases, J lost 5 bases, and 26 bases lay in between. The CDR3 is made up of 18 amino acids. Germline V gives CDR1 LGHNA, CDR2 YSLEER. CDR3 amino acids: CASSPAPEDSGKPETQYF. The CDR3 DNA sequence: TGCGCCAGCAGCCCCGCACCCGAGGATAGCGGAAAGCCGGAGACCCAGTACTTC.

This clone is a singleton in its sample. The CDR3 DNA reads as TGTGCCACCCCGGGGCGGGACGAGCAGTACTTC. Translation: CATPGRDEQYF. The chain uses TRBV6-5 and TRBJ2-7, with D perhaps assigned TRBD1 or TRBD2 (5 bases each). This CDR3 region has 11 residues. The V gene's germline CDR1 is MNHEY and CDR2 SVGAGI. The V and J ends lost 10 bases and 5 bases respectively, with 12 bases between them.

The genes are TRBV28 and TRBJ2-7; 7 bases fit TRBD2. V lost 3 bases to trimming and J lost 0 bases; unmatched junction nucleotides: 5. Germline-derived CDR1 and CDR2 are MDHEN and SYDVKM. The CDR3 consists of 15 residues. The CDR3 bases are TGTGCCAGCAGTTTTCATTGCGGGAGCTCCTACGAGCAGTACTTC. Translating it yields CASSFHCGSSYEQYF.

The rearrangement links TRBV25-1 to TRBJ2-3, with 13 positions matching TRBD2. With V trimmed by 4 bases and J by 3 bases, 10 bases remained unmatched. CDR1 is MGHDK, CDR2 SYGVNS, per germline. This CDR3 contains 18 residues. The CDR3 reads CASSGGTGTSGITDTQYF. DNA for the CDR3: TGTGCCAGCAGTGGGGGAACCGGGACTAGCGGGATAACAGATACGCAGTATTTT.

This rearrangement joins TRBV11-2 to TRBJ2-1; D is perhaps TRBD2 (6 bases). This CDR3 region has 15 residues. V gave up 4 bases and J gave up 5 bases, with 15 bases separating them. The germline gives CDR1 SGHAT, CDR2 FQNNGV. As DNA, the CDR3 is TGTGCCAGCAGCTCCCCCGGCGGGACGGACAATGAGCAGTTCTTC. This sequence encodes CASSSPGGTDNEQFF. Combining the CDR3 with reference TRBV11-2 and TRBJ2-1 gives the whole variable domain EAGVAQSPRYKIIEKRQSVAFWCNPISGHATLYWYQQILGQGPKLLIQFQNNGVVDDSQLPKDRFSAERLKGVDSTLKIQPAKLEDSAVYLCASSSPGGTDNEQFFGPGTRLTVL.